A single sample is the source of the 2 T cell receptor beta chains below, sequenced in a study of blood T cell repertoires in COVID-19. Clones were read by immunoSEQ multiplex PCR, and TCRdb kept only the in-frame ones, dropping some. The repertoire consists of hundreds of thousands of clones, with about four fifths occurring once and the leading ten covering about 2.5%. Specimen: peripheral blood. Receptors originate from a middle-aged woman with active or convalescent COVID-19.

The rearrangement uses TRBV19 and TRBJ1-5; D possibly corresponds to TRBD1 (5 bases). Trimming stripped 4 bases from V and 4 bases from J, with 17 bases between. The germline V gene encodes CDR1 LNHDA and CDR2 SQIVND (reference sequence). The CDR3 consists of 16 residues. CDR3 sequence reads: CASSTSRRGGNQPQHF. For the CDR3, the DNA is TGTGCCAGTAGTACCAGCCGACGGGGGGGGAATCAGCCCCAGCATTTT. Based on the CDR3 plus reference TRBV19 and TRBJ1-5, the full variable domain is DGGITQSPKYLFRKEGQNVTLSCEQNLNHDAMYWYRQDPGQGLRLIYYSQIVNDFQKGDIAEGYSVSREKKESFPLTVTSAQKNPTAFYLCASSTSRRGGNQPQHFGDGTRLSIL.

The rearrangement uses TRBV9 and TRBJ2-2; D might be TRBD2 (6 bases). This CDR3 region has 13 residues. V gave up 4 bases and J gave up 4 bases, with 8 bases separating them. Germline CDR1 and CDR2: SGDLS and YYNGEE. CDR3 residues: CASSLGGTGELFF. The CDR3 bases are TGTGCCAGCAGCCTCGGGGGCACCGGGGAGCTGTTTTTT.